These T cell receptor beta chains were read from a single sample in a study of shared clonotypes between healthy human individuals. Some clones are missing from TCRdb's copy, which holds only in-frame ones; the method was immunoSEQ multiplex PCR. Among 760,000 or so clones listed, about 96% were seen once. The sample taken for sequencing was naive CD8+ T cells sorted from blood. The receptors stem from a man younger than 45 in good health. CDR3s include the opening cysteine and the closing phenylalanine or tryptophan. Each record gives: J gene, D gene, V gene, clone size, CDR3 DNA, CDR3 protein. D genes are given only for firm matches. Rows give clone size only sometimes, using once, few, many, or a class for an expanded clone.

J: TRBJ2-7; D: .; V: TRBV19; size: .; DNA: TGTGCCAGTAGTGAAGAATGGACCTCTGCCAGCTCCTACGAGCAGTACTTC; CDR3: CASSEEWTSASSYEQYF
J: TRBJ2-7; D: .; V: TRBV11-1; size: .; DNA: TGTGCCAGCAGCGCGTTTTCGGGACACTCCTACGAGCAGTACTTC; CDR3: CASSAFSGHSYEQYF
J: TRBJ2-3; D: .; V: TRBV11-2; size: .; DNA: TGTGCCAGCAGCTTAGGGGCAGGGAGCACAGATACGCAGTATTTT; CDR3: CASSLGAGSTDTQYF
J: TRBJ1-4; D: TRBD1; V: TRBV5-1; size: .; DNA: TGCGCCGGGCCGATCACACAAAAACGGACAGGAAGGGCTGAAAAACTGTTTTTT; CDR3: CAGPITQKRTGRAEKLFF
J: TRBJ2-6; D: TRBD2; V: TRBV7-3; size: .; DNA: TGTGCCAGCAGCTCGTTGGGACTAGCGGGGATTTACTCTGGGGCCAACGTCCTGACTTTC; CDR3: CASSSLGLAGIYSGANVLTF
J: TRBJ2-2; D: .; V: TRBV5-1; size: .; DNA: TGCGCCAGCAGGGGGCAGGACAGGCGGGGATCCGGGGAGCTGTTTTTT; CDR3: CASRGQDRRGSGELFF
J: TRBJ2-1; D: TRBD1; V: TRBV5-1; size: .; DNA: TGCGCCAGCAGCGCACTTCTCGGGACAGGGGATAACAATGAGCAGTTCTTC; CDR3: CASSALLGTGDNNEQFF
J: TRBJ2-7; D: TRBD2; V: TRBV19; size: .; DNA: TGTGCCAGTAGTATCGGGACGGGAGGGACCTACGAGCAGTACTTC; CDR3: CASSIGTGGTYEQYF
J: TRBJ2-1; D: TRBD2; V: TRBV5-1; size: .; DNA: TGCGCCAGCAGCTACCTGACTAGCGGGGGCTACAATGAGCAGTTCTTC; CDR3: CASSYLTSGGYNEQFF
J: TRBJ1-1; D: .; V: TRBV27; size: .; DNA: TGTGCCAGCAGTTTAGGGCCAGGTTGGGGCAACACTGAAGCTTTCTTT; CDR3: CASSLGPGWGNTEAFF
J: TRBJ2-1; D: .; V: TRBV5-6; size: .; DNA: TGTGCCAGCAGCGCATGGACACAATACAATGAGCAGTTCTTC; CDR3: CASSAWTQYNEQFF
J: TRBJ1-5; D: TRBD1; V: TRBV7-6; size: .; DNA: TGTGCCAGCAGCTCCGACAGGGGGGCTGTACAGCCCCAGCATTTT; CDR3: CASSSDRGAVQPQHF
J: TRBJ2-7; D: .; V: TRBV5-5; size: .; DNA: TGTGCCAGCAGCTTGGTCGGTGAAGGATCCTACGAGCAGTACTTC; CDR3: CASSLVGEGSYEQYF
J: TRBJ2-1; D: .; V: TRBV12-2; size: .; DNA: TGTGCAAGTCGCTTAGGGCACTACCCCAATGAGCAGTTCTTC; CDR3: CASRLGHYPNEQFF
J: TRBJ2-1; D: TRBD2; V: TRBV7-9; size: .; DNA: TGTGCCAGCAGCCTAACTAGCGGGAGGTTAGAGGAGCAGTTCTTC; CDR3: CASSLTSGRLEEQFF
J: TRBJ2-1; D: .; V: TRBV7-9; size: .; DNA: TGTGCCAGCAGCGCCGCCCTGGACGATGAGCAGTTCTTC; CDR3: CASSAALDDEQFF
J: TRBJ2-1; D: TRBD2; V: TRBV9; size: .; DNA: TGTGCCAGCAGCGTAGATCAGCGGGGGTACAATGAGCAGTTCTTC; CDR3: CASSVDQRGYNEQFF
J: TRBJ1-3; D: .; V: TRBV15; size: .; DNA: TGTGCCACCAGCAGATTTTCCGGGACAACAAGTTTCGGAAACACCATATATTTT; CDR3: CATSRFSGTTSFGNTIYF
J: TRBJ2-7; D: TRBD2; V: TRBV6-1; size: .; DNA: TGTGCCAGCAGTGAATGGGGAGGGTCACAGTACGAGCAGTACTTC; CDR3: CASSEWGGSQYEQYF
J: TRBJ1-1; D: TRBD1; V: TRBV7-9; size: .; DNA: TGTGCCAGCAGCTTAGCGCAATCAGGGGGCCTGAACACTGAAGCTTTCTTT; CDR3: CASSLAQSGGLNTEAFF
J: TRBJ2-1; D: TRBD2; V: TRBV4-1; size: .; DNA: TGCGCCAGCAGCCAAGAGCGGGAGGTAACCTACAATGAGCAGTTCTTC; CDR3: CASSQEREVTYNEQFF
J: TRBJ2-5; D: .; V: TRBV28; size: .; DNA: TGTGCCAGCAGTTTATTCGCTGGGACCCAGTACTTC; CDR3: CASSLFAGTQYF
J: TRBJ2-7; D: TRBD2; V: TRBV19; size: .; DNA: TGTGCCAGTAGTATAGCTAGCGGGTCCTACGAGCAGTACTTC; CDR3: CASSIASGSYEQYF
J: TRBJ1-2; D: .; V: TRBV5-6; size: .; DNA: TGTGCCAGCAGCTCCGGGGATAACTATGGCTACACCTTC; CDR3: CASSSGDNYGYTF
J: TRBJ2-1; D: .; V: TRBV9; size: .; DNA: TGTGCCAGCAGCGGAGCGGGCGGCGAGCAGTTCTTC; CDR3: CASSGAGGEQFF
J: TRBJ2-7; D: TRBD1; V: TRBV6-6; size: .; DNA: TGTGCCAGCAGTTACTCATCCGGGACAGGGCACGAGCAGTACTTC; CDR3: CASSYSSGTGHEQYF
J: TRBJ2-7; D: .; V: TRBV28; size: .; DNA: TGTGCCAGCACCTCCCTAGCACAGGTTTCCTACGAGCAGTACTTC; CDR3: CASTSLAQVSYEQYF
J: TRBJ2-5; D: TRBD1; V: TRBV5-1; size: .; DNA: TGCGCCAGCAGCTCAGAACAGGGGAAGGTAGAGACCCAGTACTTC; CDR3: CASSSEQGKVETQYF
J: TRBJ2-7; D: .; V: TRBV5-5; size: .; DNA: TGTGCCAGCAGCTTGGGTGCAGGGTTAGCCTACGAGCAGTACTTC; CDR3: CASSLGAGLAYEQYF
J: TRBJ2-3; D: TRBD1; V: TRBV5-6; size: once; DNA: TGTGCCAGCAGCTTGATACAGGGGACAGATACGCAGTATTTT; CDR3: CASSLIQGTDTQYF
J: TRBJ2-5; D: .; V: TRBV11-2; size: .; DNA: TGTGCCAGCAGCCTCCCATACCAAGAGACCCAGTACTTC; CDR3: CASSLPYQETQYF
J: TRBJ1-4; D: .; V: TRBV5-5; size: .; DNA: TGTGCCAGCAGCCCGGGAAGGGGGAGTTCTGAAAAACTGTTTTTT; CDR3: CASSPGRGSSEKLFF
J: TRBJ2-1; D: TRBD2; V: TRBV7-9; size: .; DNA: TGTGCCAGCAGCCAGGGACTAGCGGAATACAATGAGCAGTTCTTC; CDR3: CASSQGLAEYNEQFF
J: TRBJ2-7; D: TRBD1; V: TRBV7-9; size: once; DNA: TGTGCCAGCAGCCTTTCGTTAGGGACAGGGTATTACGAGCAGTACTTC; CDR3: CASSLSLGTGYYEQYF
J: TRBJ2-7; D: .; V: TRBV6-5; size: .; DNA: TGTGCCAGCAGGCTAGGATGGACCTACGAGCAGTACTTC; CDR3: CASRLGWTYEQYF
J: TRBJ1-1; D: .; V: TRBV27; size: .; DNA: TGTGCCAGCGTGGATAGGGACACTGAAGCTTTCTTT; CDR3: CASVDRDTEAFF
J: TRBJ2-3; D: .; V: TRBV7-3; size: .; DNA: TGTGCCAGCAGCTTAACGTTGGGCACAGATACGCAGTATTTT; CDR3: CASSLTLGTDTQYF
J: TRBJ1-4; D: .; V: TRBV7-9; size: .; DNA: TGTGCCAGCAGCTTAGTCGAGGTAACCAATGAAAAACTGTTTTTT; CDR3: CASSLVEVTNEKLFF
J: TRBJ2-7; D: .; V: TRBV7-9; size: .; DNA: TGTGCCAGCAGCCCGCAGGTTGCAGGGTTCAACTACGAGCAGTACTTC; CDR3: CASSPQVAGFNYEQYF
J: TRBJ2-1; D: TRBD2; V: TRBV11-2; size: .; DNA: TGTGCCAGCAGCTTAGCTAGCGGGGGCTTTGTGAGCGATGAGCAGTTCTTC; CDR3: CASSLASGGFVSDEQFF
J: TRBJ2-7; D: TRBD2; V: TRBV27; size: .; DNA: TGTGCCAGCAGTCGACTAGCGGGAGACTACGAGCAGTACTTC; CDR3: CASSRLAGDYEQYF
J: TRBJ1-1; D: .; V: TRBV15; size: .; DNA: TGTGCCACCAGCGGGACCTCCGAAGCTTTCTTT; CDR3: CATSGTSEAFF
J: TRBJ2-3; D: TRBD2; V: TRBV18; size: .; DNA: TGTGCCAGCTCATCCAAAGACCCATCCCTAGCGGGGGACACAGATACGCAGTATTTT; CDR3: CASSSKDPSLAGDTDTQYF
J: TRBJ2-6; D: TRBD2; V: TRBV4-1; size: .; DNA: TGCGCCAGCAGCCCGGGAGGGCGCTCTGGGGCCAACGTCCTGACTTTC; CDR3: CASSPGGRSGANVLTF
J: TRBJ2-7; D: TRBD1; V: TRBV6-6; size: .; DNA: TGTGCCAGCACGGGACAGAACTACGAGCAGTACTTC; CDR3: CASTGQNYEQYF
J: TRBJ2-3; D: TRBD2; V: TRBV28; size: .; DNA: TGTGCCAGCAGTCCCATAGCGGGAGGGGGCACAGATACGCAGTATTTT; CDR3: CASSPIAGGGTDTQYF
J: TRBJ2-1; D: TRBD2; V: TRBV6-5; size: .; DNA: TGTGCCAGCACCGACGGGACTAGCGGGAGCAATGAGCAGTTCTTC; CDR3: CASTDGTSGSNEQFF
J: TRBJ2-7; D: TRBD2; V: TRBV11-2; size: .; DNA: TGTGCCAGCAGCCATGGGACTAGCGGTGGTCTGGATTTC; CDR3: CASSHGTSGGLDF
J: TRBJ2-1; D: .; V: TRBV4-1; size: .; DNA: TGCGCCAGCAGCCCCCCGGACTCAGACAATGAGCAGTTCTTC; CDR3: CASSPPDSDNEQFF
J: TRBJ2-1; D: TRBD2; V: TRBV7-8; size: .; DNA: TGTGCCAGCAGCTTAGCTCTAGCGGGACCATACAATGAGCAGTTCTTC; CDR3: CASSLALAGPYNEQFF
J: TRBJ2-1; D: .; V: TRBV4-3; size: .; DNA: TGCGCCAGCAGCCAAGATCAGGTCCCGGGGAATGAGCAGTTCTTC; CDR3: CASSQDQVPGNEQFF
J: TRBJ2-7; D: TRBD1; V: TRBV6-5; size: .; DNA: TGTGCCAGCAGTCCAGGGACAGCCTACGAGCAGTACTTC; CDR3: CASSPGTAYEQYF
J: TRBJ2-1; D: .; V: TRBV11-2; size: .; DNA: TGTGCCAGCAGCCCCCCCCTGTCTTCCTACAATGAGCAGTTCTTC; CDR3: CASSPPLSSYNEQFF
J: TRBJ2-7; D: .; V: TRBV15; size: .; DNA: TGTGCCACCAGCAGAGGGAGGGGGCAGTACGAGCAGTACTTC; CDR3: CATSRGRGQYEQYF
J: TRBJ2-7; D: TRBD1; V: TRBV27; size: .; DNA: TGTGCCAGCAGTCCAGACCGGGACAGGGGGATGAGGGAGCAGTACTTC; CDR3: CASSPDRDRGMREQYF